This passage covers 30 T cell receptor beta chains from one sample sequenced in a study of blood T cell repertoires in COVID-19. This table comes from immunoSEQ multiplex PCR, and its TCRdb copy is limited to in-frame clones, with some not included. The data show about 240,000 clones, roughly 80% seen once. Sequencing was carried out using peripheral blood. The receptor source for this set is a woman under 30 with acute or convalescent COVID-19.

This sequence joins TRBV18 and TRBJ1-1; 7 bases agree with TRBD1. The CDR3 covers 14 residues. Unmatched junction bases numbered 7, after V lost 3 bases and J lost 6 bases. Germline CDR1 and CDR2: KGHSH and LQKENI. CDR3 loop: CASSPGQNIPEAFF. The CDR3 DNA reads TGTGCCAGCTCACCGGGACAGAATATCCCTGAAGCTTTCTTT.

DNA for the CDR3: TGTGCCAGCAGTTCGGGACAGGGAACCTATGGCTACACCTTC. Encoded protein: CASSSGQGTYGYTF. The chain employs TRBV28 and TRBJ1-2, with TRBD1 identical over 9 bases. V lost 4 bases to trimming and J lost 4 bases; unmatched junction nucleotides: 4. The CDR3 covers 14 residues. CDR1 MDHEN and CDR2 SYDVKM come from the germline V gene.

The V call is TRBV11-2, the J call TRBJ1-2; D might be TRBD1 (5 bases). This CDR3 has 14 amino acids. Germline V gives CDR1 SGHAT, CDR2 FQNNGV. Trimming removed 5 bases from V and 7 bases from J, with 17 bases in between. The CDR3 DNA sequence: TGTGCCAGCAGCCTGCTGGCTGGGAGGGGTGGCTACACCTTC. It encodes CASSLLAGRGGYTF.

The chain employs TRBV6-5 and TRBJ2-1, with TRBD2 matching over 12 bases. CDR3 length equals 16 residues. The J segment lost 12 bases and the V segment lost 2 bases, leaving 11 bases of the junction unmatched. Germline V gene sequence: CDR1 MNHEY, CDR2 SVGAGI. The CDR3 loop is CASSYGVLAGGKAQFF. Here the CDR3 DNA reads TGTGCCAGCAGTTACGGGGTACTAGCGGGAGGAAAAGCGCAGTTCTTC.

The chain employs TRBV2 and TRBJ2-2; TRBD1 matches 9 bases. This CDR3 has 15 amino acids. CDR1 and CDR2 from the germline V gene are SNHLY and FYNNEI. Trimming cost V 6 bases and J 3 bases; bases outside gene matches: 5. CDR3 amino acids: CASRKQGADTGELFF. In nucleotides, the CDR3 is TGTGCCAGCAGGAAACAGGGGGCGGACACCGGGGAGCTGTTTTTT.

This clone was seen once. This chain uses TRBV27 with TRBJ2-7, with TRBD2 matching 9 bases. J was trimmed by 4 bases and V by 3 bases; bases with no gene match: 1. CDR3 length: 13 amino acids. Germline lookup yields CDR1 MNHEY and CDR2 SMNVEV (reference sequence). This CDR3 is CASSFSGSYEQYF. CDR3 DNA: TGTGCCAGCAGTTTTAGCGGGAGTTACGAGCAGTACTTC.

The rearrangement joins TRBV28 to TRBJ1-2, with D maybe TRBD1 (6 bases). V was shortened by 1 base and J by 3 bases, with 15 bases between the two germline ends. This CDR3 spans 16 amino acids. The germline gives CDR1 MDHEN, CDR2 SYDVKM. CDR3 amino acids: CASSLSETGTYYGYTF. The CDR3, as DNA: TGTGCCAGCAGTTTATCCGAGACCGGGACATACTATGGCTACACCTTC.

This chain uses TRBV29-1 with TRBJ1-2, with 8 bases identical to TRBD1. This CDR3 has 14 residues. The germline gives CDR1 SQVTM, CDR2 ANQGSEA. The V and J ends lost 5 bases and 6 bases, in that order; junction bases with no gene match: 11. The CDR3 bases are TGCAGCGTTCATGGGGCAGGGGGCGTTGATGGCTACACCTTC. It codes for CSVHGAGGVDGYTF.

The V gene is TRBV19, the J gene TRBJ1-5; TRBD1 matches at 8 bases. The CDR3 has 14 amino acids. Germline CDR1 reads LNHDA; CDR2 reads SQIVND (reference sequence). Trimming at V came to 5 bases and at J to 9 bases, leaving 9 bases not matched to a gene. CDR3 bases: TGTGCCAGTAGTGTTCAGACAGGGGTACGGCCCCAGCATTTT. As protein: CASSVQTGVRPQHF.

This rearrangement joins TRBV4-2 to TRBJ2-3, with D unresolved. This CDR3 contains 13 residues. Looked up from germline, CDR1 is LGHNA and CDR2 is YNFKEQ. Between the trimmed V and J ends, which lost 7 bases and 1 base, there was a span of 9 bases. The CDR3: CASTPSGTDTQYF. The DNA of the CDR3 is TGTGCCAGCACCCCGTCGGGCACAGATACGCAGTATTTT.

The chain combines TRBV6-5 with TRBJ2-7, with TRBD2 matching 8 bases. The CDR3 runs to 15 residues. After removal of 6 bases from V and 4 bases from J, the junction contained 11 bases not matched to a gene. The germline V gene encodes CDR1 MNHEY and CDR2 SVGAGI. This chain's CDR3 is CASRRKSGSDYEQYF. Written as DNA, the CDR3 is TGTGCCAGCAGACGGAAGAGCGGGAGTGATTACGAGCAGTACTTC.

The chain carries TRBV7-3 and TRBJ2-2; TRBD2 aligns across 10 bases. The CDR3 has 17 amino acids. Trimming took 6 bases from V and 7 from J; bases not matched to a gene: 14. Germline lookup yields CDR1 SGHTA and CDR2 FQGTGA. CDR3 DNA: TGTGCCAGCAGGCAAGATGGGCTAGCGGGAGCGAACGGGGAGCTGTTTTTT. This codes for CASRQDGLAGANGELFF.

This CDR3 reads CSASRENTEAFF. The DNA of the CDR3 is TGCAGTGCTAGTCGGGAGAACACTGAAGCTTTCTTT. V is TRBV20-1 and J is TRBJ1-1, with D unresolved. The CDR3 runs to 12 residues. The germline V and J ends were trimmed by 3 bases and 1 base, with 6 bases remaining between them. Germline V gene lookup returns CDR1 DFQATT and CDR2 SNEGSKA (reference sequence).

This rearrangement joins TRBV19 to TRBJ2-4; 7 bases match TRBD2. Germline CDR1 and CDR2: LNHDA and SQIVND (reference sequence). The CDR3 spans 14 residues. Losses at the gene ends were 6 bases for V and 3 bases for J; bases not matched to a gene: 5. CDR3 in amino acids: CASRSAGYKNIQYF. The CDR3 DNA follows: TGTGCCAGTAGATCAGCGGGATACAAAAACATTCAGTACTTC. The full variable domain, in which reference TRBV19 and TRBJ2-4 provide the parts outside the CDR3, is DGGITQSPKYLFRKEGQNVTLSCEQNLNHDAMYWYRQDPGQGLRLIYYSQIVNDFQKGDIAEGYSVSREKKESFPLTVTSAQKNPTAFYLCASRSAGYKNIQYFGAGTRLSVL.

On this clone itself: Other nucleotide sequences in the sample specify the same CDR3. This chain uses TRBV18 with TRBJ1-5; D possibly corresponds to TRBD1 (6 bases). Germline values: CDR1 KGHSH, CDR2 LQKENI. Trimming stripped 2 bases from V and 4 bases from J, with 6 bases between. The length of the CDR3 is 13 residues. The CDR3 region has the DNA TGTGCCAGCTCACCAGGACAGAATCAGCCCCAGCATTTT. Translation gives CASSPGQNQPQHF.

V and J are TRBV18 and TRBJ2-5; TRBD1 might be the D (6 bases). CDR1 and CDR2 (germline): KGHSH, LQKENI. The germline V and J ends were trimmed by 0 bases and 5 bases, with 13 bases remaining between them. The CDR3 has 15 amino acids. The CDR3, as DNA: TGTGCCAGCTCACCACCAAGCCAGGGGCTGGAGACCCAGTACTTC. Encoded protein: CASSPPSQGLETQYF.

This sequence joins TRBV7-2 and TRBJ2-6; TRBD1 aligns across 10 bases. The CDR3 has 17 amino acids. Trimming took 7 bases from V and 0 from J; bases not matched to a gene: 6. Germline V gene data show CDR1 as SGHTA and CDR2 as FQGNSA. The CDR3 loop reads CASTSGQGFSGANVLTF. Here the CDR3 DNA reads TGTGCCAGCACCTCGGGACAGGGGTTCTCTGGGGCCAACGTCCTGACTTTC.

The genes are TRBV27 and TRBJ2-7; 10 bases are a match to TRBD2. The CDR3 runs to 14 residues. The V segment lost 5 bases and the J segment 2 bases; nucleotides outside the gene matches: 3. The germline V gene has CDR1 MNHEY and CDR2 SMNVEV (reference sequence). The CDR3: CASSPSGRPYEQYF. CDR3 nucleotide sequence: TGTGCCAGCAGTCCTAGCGGGAGACCCTACGAGCAGTACTTC.

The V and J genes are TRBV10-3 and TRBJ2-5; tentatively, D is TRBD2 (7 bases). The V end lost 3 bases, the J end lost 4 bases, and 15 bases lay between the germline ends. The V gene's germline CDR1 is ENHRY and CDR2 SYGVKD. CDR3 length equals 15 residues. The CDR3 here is CAISEQGGTRETQYF. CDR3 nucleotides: TGTGCCATCAGTGAACAGGGAGGGACAAGAGAGACCCAGTACTTC.

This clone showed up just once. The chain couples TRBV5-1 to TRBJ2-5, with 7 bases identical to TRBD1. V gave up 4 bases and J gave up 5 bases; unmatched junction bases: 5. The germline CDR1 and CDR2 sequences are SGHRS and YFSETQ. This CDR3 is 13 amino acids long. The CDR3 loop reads CASSLQGEETQYF. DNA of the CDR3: TGCGCCAGCAGCCTCCAGGGGGAGGAGACCCAGTACTTC.

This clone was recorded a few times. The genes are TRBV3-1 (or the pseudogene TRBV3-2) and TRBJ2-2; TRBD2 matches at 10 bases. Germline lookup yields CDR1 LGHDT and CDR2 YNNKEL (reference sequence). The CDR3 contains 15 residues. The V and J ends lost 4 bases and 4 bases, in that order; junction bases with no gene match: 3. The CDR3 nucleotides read TGTGCCAGCAGCCCAGCGGGAGGGGGCACCGGGGAGCTGTTTTTT. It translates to CASSPAGGGTGELFF.

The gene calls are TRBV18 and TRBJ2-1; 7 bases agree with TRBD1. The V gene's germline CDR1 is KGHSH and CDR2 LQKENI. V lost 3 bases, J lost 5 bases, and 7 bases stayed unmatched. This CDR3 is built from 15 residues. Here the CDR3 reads CASSPPGTANNEQFF. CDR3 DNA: TGTGCCAGCTCACCTCCCGGGACAGCGAACAATGAGCAGTTCTTC.

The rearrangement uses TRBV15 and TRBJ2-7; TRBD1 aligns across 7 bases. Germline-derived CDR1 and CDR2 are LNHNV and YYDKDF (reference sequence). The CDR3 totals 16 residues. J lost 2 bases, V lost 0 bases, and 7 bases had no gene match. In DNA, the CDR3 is TGTGCCACCAGCAGAGATGCCGGGACAGAGACCTACGAGCAGTACTTC. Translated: CATSRDAGTETYEQYF.

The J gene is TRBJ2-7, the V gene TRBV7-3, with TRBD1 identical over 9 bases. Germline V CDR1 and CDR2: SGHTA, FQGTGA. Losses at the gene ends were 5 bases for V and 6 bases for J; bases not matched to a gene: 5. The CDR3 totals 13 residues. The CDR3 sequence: CASSAGQGFEQYF. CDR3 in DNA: TGTGCCAGCAGCGCGGGACAGGGATTCGAGCAGTACTTC.

CDR3 bases: TGTGCCACCAGTGATTTGACTAGCGGTTCTTACAATGAGCAGTTCTTC. It translates to CATSDLTSGSYNEQFF. The chain uses TRBV24-1 and TRBJ2-1; 8 nucleotides match TRBD2. V gave up 0 bases and J gave up 4 bases; unmatched junction bases: 4. The CDR3 extends over 16 amino acids. The germline V gene encodes CDR1 KGHDR and CDR2 SFDVKD.

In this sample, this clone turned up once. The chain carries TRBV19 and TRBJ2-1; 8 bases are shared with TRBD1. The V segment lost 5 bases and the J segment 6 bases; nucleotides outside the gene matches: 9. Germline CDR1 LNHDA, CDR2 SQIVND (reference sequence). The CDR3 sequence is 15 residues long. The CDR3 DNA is TGTGCCAGTAGTTATTGGGACAGGCCTAGCAATGAGCAGTTCTTC. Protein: CASSYWDRPSNEQFF. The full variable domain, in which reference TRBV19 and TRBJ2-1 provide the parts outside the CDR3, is DGGITQSPKYLFRKEGQNVTLSCEQNLNHDAMYWYRQDPGQGLRLIYYSQIVNDFQKGDIAEGYSVSREKKESFPLTVTSAQKNPTAFYLCASSYWDRPSNEQFFGPGTRLTVL.

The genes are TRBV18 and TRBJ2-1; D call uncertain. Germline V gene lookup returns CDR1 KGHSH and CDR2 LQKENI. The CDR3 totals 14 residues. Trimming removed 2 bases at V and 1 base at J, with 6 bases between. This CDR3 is CASSPGGSYNEQFF. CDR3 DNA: TGTGCCAGCTCACCAGGCGGTTCCTACAATGAGCAGTTCTTC. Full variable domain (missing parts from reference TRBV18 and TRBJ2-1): NAGVMQNPRHLVRRRGQEARLRCSPMKGHSHVYWYRQLPEEGLKFMVYLQKENIIDESGMPKERFSAEFPKEGPSILRIQQVVRGDSAAYFCASSPGGSYNEQFFGPGTRLTVL.

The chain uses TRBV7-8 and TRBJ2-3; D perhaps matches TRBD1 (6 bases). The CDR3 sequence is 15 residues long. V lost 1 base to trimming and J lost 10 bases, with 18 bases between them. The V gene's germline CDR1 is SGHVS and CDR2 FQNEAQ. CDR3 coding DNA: TGTGCCAGCAGCTTAGGGGACATTGCCTCACGGGCGCAGTATTTT. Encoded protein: CASSLGDIASRAQYF.

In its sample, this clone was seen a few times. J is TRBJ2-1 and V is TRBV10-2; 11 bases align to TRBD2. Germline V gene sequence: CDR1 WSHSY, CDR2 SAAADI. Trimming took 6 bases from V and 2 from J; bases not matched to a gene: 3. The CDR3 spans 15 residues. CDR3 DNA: TGCGCCAGCAGGAAACTAGCGGGAGCCTACAATGAGCAGTTCTTC. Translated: CASRKLAGAYNEQFF.

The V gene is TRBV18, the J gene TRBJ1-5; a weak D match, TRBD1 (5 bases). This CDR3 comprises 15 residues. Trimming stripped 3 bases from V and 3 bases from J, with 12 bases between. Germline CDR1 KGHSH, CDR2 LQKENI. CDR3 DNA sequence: TGTGCCAGCTCACCCCAGGGTTCCCCCAATCAGCCCCAGCATTTT. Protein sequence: CASSPQGSPNQPQHF.